This T cell receptor (beta chain) was observed in a study of cytomegalovirus exposure and HLA in healthy donors. General study results and limits: Of the V segments, some could not be distinguished, including TRBV6-2 and TRBV6-3, and were excluded.

Comments on this clone: The antigen remains undetermined.

Germline lookup yields CDR1 GTSNPN and CDR2 SVGIG (reference sequence). The CDR3 is 13 amino acids. The V end lost 7 bases, the J end lost 0 bases, and 7 bases lay between the germline ends. Primers included in the PCR were 60 Vbeta and 13 Jbeta primers. Assay: immunoSEQ multiplex PCR; the TCRdb copy retains only in-frame clones and omits some. This table has 210,000 or so clones, over 75% appearing once. Material: PBMCs. The chain couples TRBV30 to TRBJ2-6, with D possibly matching TRBD2 (5 bases). This TCR was recovered from a boy aged 5-17 years in good health and CMV-seronegative. The CDR3 DNA follows: TGTGCCTCGGGGAGCTCTGGGGCCAACGTCCTGACTTTC. This sequence encodes CASGSSGANVLTF.